This TCR beta chain was observed in a study of CD8+ T cells in alopecia areata. Findings and limits, study-wide: Sequenced scalp T cells also include alphabeta T cells resident in normal skin.

Of note for this clone: Its target is unknown.

The investigators collected lesional scalp punch biopsies and peripheral blood from alopecia areata patients. V shed 8 bases and J 2 bases; nucleotides not matched to a gene: 8. CDR3 size: 15 residues. The germline CDR1 and CDR2 sequences are GTSNPN and SVGIG (reference sequence). cDNA reverse transcribed from extracted RNA served as the sequencing template. Method: immunoSEQ multiplex PCR; TCRdb's copy keeps in-frame clones and lacks some. This table has 140,000 to 150,000 clones, around 51% appearing once. The chain employs TRBV30 and TRBJ2-3; 12 nucleotides align to TRBD2. The sample here was CD4+ T cells sorted from blood, taken at week 0. This sequence originates from a human donor with alopecia areata. CDR3 amino acids: CAGGTSGPYTDTQYF. The CDR3 nucleotides read TGTGCCGGGGGGACTAGCGGGCCCTACACAGATACGCAGTATTTT.